This T cell receptor (beta chain) was observed in a study of cytomegalovirus exposure and HLA in healthy donors. Notes on the study in general: What a later analysis reportedly showed was that an Asian-associated ancestry cluster had fewer N-insertions than the approximately 670-donor mean. Listed as cytomegalovirus-associated were 150 or so TCR beta chains.

CDR1 is LGHNA and CDR2 is YNFKEQ in the germline V gene. The V end was cut by 0 bases, the J end by 0 bases, with 6 bases between. This CDR3 contains 15 residues. 60 Vbeta and 13 Jbeta primers were used in PCR. The assay was immunoSEQ multiplex PCR, and TCRdb's table has in-frame clones only and misses some. The clone table shows some 110,000 clones, with the ten largest holding around 6.5%. For this clone: Antigen: not known.

The donors were healthy bone marrow donors. This sequence originates from a man aged 35 to 55 in good health and CMV-seropositive. The V and J genes are TRBV4-2 and TRBJ1-5, with D possibly matching TRBD1 (5 bases). The sequenced sample consisted of PBMCs. The CDR3 spells CASSQETASNQPQHF. The CDR3 coding sequence is TGTGCCAGCAGCCAAGAGACAGCTAGCAATCAGCCCCAGCATTTT.